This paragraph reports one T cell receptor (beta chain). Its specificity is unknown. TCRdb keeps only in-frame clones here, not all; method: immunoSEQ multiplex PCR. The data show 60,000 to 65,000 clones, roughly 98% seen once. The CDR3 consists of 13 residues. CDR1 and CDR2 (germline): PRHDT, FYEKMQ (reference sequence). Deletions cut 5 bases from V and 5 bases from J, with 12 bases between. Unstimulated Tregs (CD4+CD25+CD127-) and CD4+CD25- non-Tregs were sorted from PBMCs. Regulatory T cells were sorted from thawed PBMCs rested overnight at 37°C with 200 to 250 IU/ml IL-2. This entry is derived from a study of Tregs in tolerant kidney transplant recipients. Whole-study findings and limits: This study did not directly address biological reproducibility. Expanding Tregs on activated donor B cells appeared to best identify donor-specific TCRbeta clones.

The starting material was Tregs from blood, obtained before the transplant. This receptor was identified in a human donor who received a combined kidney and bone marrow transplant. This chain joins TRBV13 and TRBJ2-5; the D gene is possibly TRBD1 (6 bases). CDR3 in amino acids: CASSAPTGETQYF. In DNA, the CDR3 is TGTGCCAGCAGCGCCCCAACAGGGGAGACCCAGTACTTC.